These T cell receptor beta chains were read from a single sample in a study of blood T cell repertoires in COVID-19. Assay used: immunoSEQ multiplex PCR; TCRdb lists only in-frame clones, some missing. The profile shows some 350,000 clones, 80% to 90% of them singletons. Sequenced input: PBMCs or T cells enriched from blood (not recorded which). All receptors come from a man between 18 and 35 years old who had recovered from COVID-19. The CDR3 runs from the conserved cysteine through the conserved F or W. D genes are given only for firm matches. A row's size may be missing; if present it is once, few, many or a size class.

j_gene: TRBJ2-7; d_gene: TRBD2; v_gene: TRBV27; abundance: NA; CDR3aa: CASRHHGERGTLGEQYF; CDR3nt: TGTGCCAGCAGGCACCACGGGGAGCGGGGAACCTTGGGTGAGCAGTACTTC
j_gene: TRBJ2-3; d_gene: NA; v_gene: TRBV19; abundance: NA; CDR3aa: CASSFRTDTQYF; CDR3nt: TGTGCCAGTAGTTTTCGGACAGATACGCAGTATTTT
j_gene: TRBJ2-1; d_gene: TRBD1; v_gene: TRBV5-4; abundance: NA; CDR3aa: CASSPGTGVYNEQFF; CDR3nt: TGTGCCAGCAGCCCCGGGACAGGAGTTTACAATGAGCAGTTCTTC
j_gene: TRBJ2-1; d_gene: TRBD2; v_gene: TRBV5-4; abundance: NA; CDR3aa: CASSLGGSGGYNEQFF; CDR3nt: TGTGCCAGCAGCTTGGGAGGTAGCGGGGGTTACAATGAGCAGTTCTTC
j_gene: TRBJ2-1; d_gene: NA; v_gene: TRBV3-1/TRBV3-2; abundance: NA; CDR3aa: CASIGGPSYNEQFF; CDR3nt: TGTGCCAGCATCGGAGGACCCTCCTACAATGAGCAGTTCTTC
j_gene: TRBJ2-2; d_gene: TRBD2; v_gene: TRBV19; abundance: few; CDR3aa: CASSILAGGGGELFF; CDR3nt: TGTGCCAGTAGTATCCTAGCGGGAGGTGGCGGGGAGCTGTTTTTT
j_gene: TRBJ2-7; d_gene: NA; v_gene: TRBV27; abundance: NA; CDR3aa: CASSPLCEQYF; CDR3nt: TGTGCCAGCAGTCCTCTATGCGAGCAGTACTTC
j_gene: TRBJ1-1; d_gene: TRBD1; v_gene: TRBV18; abundance: once; CDR3aa: CASSPIGQGAEAFF; CDR3nt: TGTGCCAGCTCACCGATAGGACAGGGGGCTGAAGCTTTCTTT
j_gene: TRBJ2-7; d_gene: NA; v_gene: TRBV30; abundance: NA; CDR3aa: CAWSTGTYEQYF; CDR3nt: TGTGCCTGGAGTACAGGTACCTACGAGCAGTACTTC
j_gene: TRBJ2-7; d_gene: NA; v_gene: TRBV7-2; abundance: NA; CDR3aa: CASSLVSYEQYF; CDR3nt: TGTGCCAGCAGCTTAGTATCCTACGAGCAGTACTTC
j_gene: TRBJ2-7; d_gene: NA; v_gene: TRBV28; abundance: once; CDR3aa: CASSGRQDVWNEQYF; CDR3nt: TGTGCCAGCAGTGGCAGACAGGATGTCTGGAACGAGCAGTACTTC
j_gene: TRBJ2-5; d_gene: NA; v_gene: TRBV10-1; abundance: NA; CDR3aa: CASSEDRGKETQYF; CDR3nt: TGCGCCAGCAGCGAGGACAGAGGCAAGGAGACCCAGTACTTC
j_gene: TRBJ2-7; d_gene: NA; v_gene: TRBV3-1/TRBV3-2; abundance: few; CDR3aa: CASSQDPGTYEQYF; CDR3nt: TGTGCCAGCAGCCAAGACCCGGGAACCTACGAGCAGTACTTC
j_gene: TRBJ1-2; d_gene: NA; v_gene: TRBV19; abundance: NA; CDR3aa: CASSGATGRHHYGYTF; CDR3nt: TGTGCCAGTAGTGGGGCTACGGGCCGACACCACTATGGCTACACCTTC
j_gene: TRBJ1-1; d_gene: TRBD1; v_gene: TRBV10-2; abundance: few; CDR3aa: CASTPDRGNTEAFF; CDR3nt: TGCGCCAGCACGCCGGACAGGGGGAACACTGAAGCTTTCTTT
j_gene: TRBJ2-1; d_gene: NA; v_gene: TRBV7-3; abundance: NA; CDR3aa: CASSPQVGEYNEQFF; CDR3nt: TGTGCCAGCAGCCCGCAAGTCGGGGAATACAATGAGCAGTTCTTC
j_gene: TRBJ1-5; d_gene: NA; v_gene: TRBV19; abundance: NA; CDR3aa: CASSTGLSNQPQHF; CDR3nt: TGTGCCAGTAGTACAGGGTTAAGCAATCAGCCCCAGCATTTT
j_gene: TRBJ2-3; d_gene: TRBD2; v_gene: TRBV7-3; abundance: NA; CDR3aa: CASSLRTSGRGTDTQYF; CDR3nt: TGTGCCAGCAGCTTGCGGACTAGCGGGAGAGGCACAGATACGCAGTATTTT
j_gene: TRBJ2-4; d_gene: NA; v_gene: TRBV28; abundance: once; CDR3aa: CASSFGSLGNIQYF; CDR3nt: TGTGCCAGCAGTTTCGGCTCTCTGGGCAACATTCAGTACTTC
j_gene: TRBJ1-4; d_gene: NA; v_gene: TRBV6-5; abundance: NA; CDR3aa: CASSLTGLQGKLFF; CDR3nt: TGTGCCAGCAGTCTAACAGGGCTTCAGGGAAAACTGTTTTTT
j_gene: TRBJ1-4; d_gene: NA; v_gene: TRBV5-1; abundance: NA; CDR3aa: CASSPDAGGATNEKLFF; CDR3nt: TGCGCCAGCAGCCCCGACGCGGGGGGAGCTACTAATGAAAAACTGTTTTTT
j_gene: TRBJ2-7; d_gene: NA; v_gene: TRBV11-1; abundance: NA; CDR3aa: CASSPLGRIVDEQYF; CDR3nt: TGTGCCAGCAGCCCACTAGGTCGTATCGTCGACGAGCAGTACTTC
j_gene: TRBJ1-2; d_gene: NA; v_gene: TRBV2; abundance: NA; CDR3aa: CASSESGVSGYGYTF; CDR3nt: TGTGCCAGCAGTGAATCTGGGGTAAGCGGCTATGGCTACACCTTC
j_gene: TRBJ2-1; d_gene: TRBD1; v_gene: TRBV5-5; abundance: NA; CDR3aa: CASSRQGTNNEQFF; CDR3nt: TGTGCCAGCAGCAGACAGGGAACGAACAATGAGCAGTTCTTC
j_gene: TRBJ1-1; d_gene: NA; v_gene: TRBV4-2; abundance: NA; CDR3aa: CASSQAGRAATEAFF; CDR3nt: TGTGCCAGCAGCCAAGCGGGCAGGGCGGCCACTGAAGCTTTCTTT
j_gene: TRBJ2-1; d_gene: NA; v_gene: TRBV7-9; abundance: once; CDR3aa: CASSSPLQGRMNEQFF; CDR3nt: TGTGCCAGCAGCTCCCCTCTCCAGGGTAGAATGAATGAGCAGTTCTTC
j_gene: TRBJ2-7; d_gene: TRBD2; v_gene: TRBV6-2/TRBV6-3; abundance: NA; CDR3aa: CASSYEGLAYEQYF; CDR3nt: TGTGCCAGCAGTTACGAGGGACTAGCGTACGAGCAGTACTTC
j_gene: TRBJ2-5; d_gene: NA; v_gene: TRBV30; abundance: NA; CDR3aa: CAWSPYTQETQYF; CDR3nt: TGTGCCTGGAGCCCCTATACCCAAGAGACCCAGTACTTC
j_gene: TRBJ2-2; d_gene: TRBD2; v_gene: TRBV6-5; abundance: NA; CDR3aa: CASCPSGRMGELFF; CDR3nt: TGTGCCAGCTGCCCTAGCGGGAGAATGGGGGAGCTGTTTTTT
j_gene: TRBJ2-4; d_gene: TRBD2; v_gene: TRBV5-4; abundance: NA; CDR3aa: CASSLGLAGGDKNIQYF; CDR3nt: TGTGCCAGCAGCTTGGGGCTAGCGGGAGGAGACAAAAACATTCAGTACTTC
j_gene: TRBJ2-2; d_gene: NA; v_gene: TRBV4-1; abundance: NA; CDR3aa: CASSPSFSANTGELFF; CDR3nt: TGCGCCAGCAGCCCCTCATTCTCAGCGAACACCGGGGAGCTGTTTTTT
j_gene: TRBJ2-7; d_gene: TRBD1; v_gene: TRBV27; abundance: once; CDR3aa: CASSFPGQGRDEQYF; CDR3nt: TGTGCCAGCAGTTTTCCGGGACAGGGCAGGGACGAGCAGTACTTC
j_gene: TRBJ1-1; d_gene: TRBD1; v_gene: TRBV7-2; abundance: NA; CDR3aa: CASSLGTGTATEAFF; CDR3nt: TGTGCCAGCAGCTTGGGGACAGGGACAGCCACTGAAGCTTTCTTT
j_gene: TRBJ2-3; d_gene: NA; v_gene: TRBV7-3; abundance: NA; CDR3aa: CASSPDYTDTQYF; CDR3nt: TGTGCCAGCAGTCCAGACTACACAGATACGCAGTATTTT
j_gene: TRBJ1-1; d_gene: TRBD1; v_gene: TRBV27; abundance: NA; CDR3aa: CASSSYRDRGVNTEAFF; CDR3nt: TGTGCCAGCAGTTCCTACCGGGACAGGGGGGTCAACACTGAAGCTTTCTTT
j_gene: TRBJ2-7; d_gene: TRBD1; v_gene: TRBV7-9; abundance: NA; CDR3aa: CASSFEYWGQTFSYEQYF; CDR3nt: TGTGCCAGCAGCTTCGAGTATTGGGGACAGACATTCTCCTACGAGCAGTACTTC
j_gene: TRBJ2-5; d_gene: TRBD1; v_gene: TRBV2; abundance: NA; CDR3aa: CASSGPKTGGWQETQYF; CDR3nt: TGTGCCAGCAGTGGACCCAAAACAGGGGGCTGGCAAGAGACCCAGTACTTC
j_gene: TRBJ2-7; d_gene: NA; v_gene: TRBV5-1; abundance: NA; CDR3aa: CASSVHRDTYEQYF; CDR3nt: TGCGCCAGCAGCGTTCACAGGGACACCTACGAGCAGTACTTC
j_gene: TRBJ2-5; d_gene: NA; v_gene: TRBV28; abundance: NA; CDR3aa: CASRRTAKETQYF; CDR3nt: TGTGCCAGCAGAAGGACAGCCAAAGAGACCCAGTACTTC
j_gene: TRBJ1-1; d_gene: TRBD1; v_gene: TRBV6-4; abundance: once; CDR3aa: CASSDGQGSTEAFF; CDR3nt: TGTGCCAGCAGTGACGGACAGGGAAGCACTGAAGCTTTCTTT
j_gene: TRBJ2-1; d_gene: NA; v_gene: TRBV6-1; abundance: NA; CDR3aa: CASSDLLGHGIRRIF; CDR3nt: TGTGCCAGCAGTGACCTTTTGGGACATGGGATCCGAAGGATCTTC
j_gene: TRBJ2-3; d_gene: TRBD2; v_gene: TRBV9; abundance: NA; CDR3aa: CATSAGGGVSSTDTQYF; CDR3nt: TGTGCCACCAGCGCCGGGGGGGGAGTTTCAAGCACAGATACGCAGTATTTT
j_gene: TRBJ1-2; d_gene: NA; v_gene: TRBV15; abundance: few; CDR3aa: CATSRGRGLYGYTF; CDR3nt: TGTGCCACCAGCAGAGGAAGAGGCTTATATGGCTACACCTTC
j_gene: TRBJ1-2; d_gene: NA; v_gene: TRBV2; abundance: NA; CDR3aa: CASSNWDSYTF; CDR3nt: TGTGCCAGCAGTAACTGGGACAGCTACACCTTC
j_gene: TRBJ2-2; d_gene: TRBD2; v_gene: TRBV5-4; abundance: NA; CDR3aa: CASSLAGNFYTGELFF; CDR3nt: TGTGCCAGCAGCTTAGCGGGGAACTTCTACACCGGGGAGCTGTTTTTT
j_gene: TRBJ1-1; d_gene: NA; v_gene: TRBV5-6; abundance: NA; CDR3aa: CASSMKGRGPREAFF; CDR3nt: TGTGCCAGCAGCATGAAGGGGCGGGGTCCCCGTGAAGCTTTCTTT
j_gene: TRBJ1-5; d_gene: NA; v_gene: TRBV6-5; abundance: NA; CDR3aa: CASSSVWDNHNQPQHF; CDR3nt: TGTGCCAGCAGTTCGGTGTGGGACAATCATAATCAGCCCCAGCATTTT
j_gene: TRBJ2-7; d_gene: TRBD2; v_gene: TRBV27; abundance: NA; CDR3aa: CASSLWSSGISYEQYF; CDR3nt: TGTGCCAGCAGTTTATGGAGTAGCGGGATCTCTTACGAGCAGTACTTC